This TCR beta chain was profiled in a study of blood T cell repertoires in COVID-19. Across the whole study: Sites in the United States, Italy and Spain provided acute and convalescent COVID-19 samples. PBMCs, B-cell-depleted T cells, or T cells were the source of the cDNA or gDNA that made up the material.

Trimming left V 6 bases short and J 2 bases short, with 14 bases between. Per the germline V gene, CDR1 is MNHEY and CDR2 is SVGAGI. This CDR3 is built from 15 residues. In the authors' methods: Amplification with reference gene primers provided the estimates of nucleated cell counts. TCRdb keeps only in-frame clones here, not all; method: immunoSEQ multiplex PCR. V and J calls and clone size follow that table, whereas D and trimming were derived from the DNA. The top ten hold roughly 15% of the sample, which has around 170,000 clones, approximately 88% seen once. This chain joins TRBV6-5 and TRBJ2-1, with D perhaps TRBD1 (6 bases). Sequenced sample: peripheral blood. The source of this sequence is a man aged 18 to 29 with active or convalescent COVID-19. The CDR3 DNA reads as TGTGCCAGCAGAACTACAGGGCGCACCTACAATGAGCAGTTCTTC. As protein: CASRTTGRTYNEQFF.